A single sample is the source of the 26 T cell receptor beta chains below, sequenced in a study of early T cells in non-severe SARS-CoV-2 infection. TCRdb redid the calling of the 5' RACE reads with MiXCR, one entry per CDR3 protein. The sample has about 61,000 distinct CDR3 sequences, about 9.9% seen once; the top ten hold roughly 1.2%. The sequenced sample was whole blood. The receptors stem from an adult who was a healthcare worker with PCR-confirmed SARS-CoV-2 infection or an uninfected control (not recorded which).

In this sample, this clonotype turned up many times. The V gene is TRBV7-8, the J gene TRBJ2-3, with D maybe TRBD1 (5 bases). Per germline, CDR1 SGHVS and CDR2 FQNEAQ. This CDR3 region has 12 residues. Trimming took off 10 bases at V and 5 bases at J, with 13 bases between the two ends. CDR3 amino acids: CATSQVLDTQYF. The CDR3 bases are TGTGCCACCTCACAGGTCTTAGATACGCAGTATTTT.

There are a few counts of this clonotype. The V call is TRBV9, the J call TRBJ2-1, with 10 nucleotides matching TRBD2. After removal of 0 bases from V and 9 bases from J, the junction contained 9 bases not matched to a gene. This CDR3 has 16 residues. Per the germline V gene, CDR1 is SGDLS and CDR2 is YYNGEE. The CDR3 nucleotides are TGTGCCAGCAGCGTAGGACTAGCGGGCACAACGGGTGAGCAGTTCTTC. Encoded protein: CASSVGLAGTTGEQFF. Looking up the rest from reference TRBV9 and TRBJ2-1 gives the full variable domain: DSGVTQTPKHLITATGQRVTLRCSPRSGDLSVYWYQQSLDQGLQFLIQYYNGEERAKGNILERFSAQQFPDLHSELNLSSLELGDSALYFCASSVGLAGTTGEQFFGPGTRLTVL.

This clonotype was seen at least ten times. The CDR3 spells CASSPQGSHTEAFF. DNA for the CDR3: TGTGCCAGCTCACCACAGGGGTCCCACACTGAAGCTTTCTTT. The rearrangement uses TRBV18 and TRBJ1-1, with D perhaps TRBD1 (5 bases). The CDR3 loop spans 14 amino acids. In germline, CDR1 is KGHSH, CDR2 LQKENI. V was cut by 1 base and J by 3 bases, with 9 bases left in between.

This clonotype occurred a few times. The chain carries TRBV29-1 and TRBJ1-4; D not resolved. The CDR3 totals 13 residues. The germline gives CDR1 SQVTM, CDR2 ANQGSEA. The germline V and J ends were trimmed by 6 bases and 8 bases, with 16 bases remaining between them. The CDR3 region is CSVGLARGEKLFF. CDR3 DNA sequence: TGCAGCGTAGGACTCGCCCGAGGGGAAAAACTGTTTTTT.

V gene TRBV7-8 combines with J gene TRBJ2-5, with D perhaps TRBD2 (6 bases). CDR3 length: 15 amino acids. V lost 2 bases and J lost 4, with 14 bases in between. Germline V gene data show CDR1 as SGHVS and CDR2 as FQNEAQ. Here the CDR3 reads CASSLWRDGRETQYF. CDR3 bases: TGTGCCAGCAGCTTATGGAGGGACGGGAGAGAGACCCAGTACTTC. Filled out from reference TRBV7-8 and TRBJ2-5, the complete variable domain reads GAGVSQSPRYKVAKRGQDVALRCDPISGHVSLFWYQQALGQGPEFLTYFQNEAQLDKSGLPSDRFFAERPEGSVSTLKIQRTQQEDSAVYLCASSLWRDGRETQYFGPGTRLLVL.

CDR3 amino acids: CSVGAHTSNTGELFF. Written as DNA, the CDR3 is TGCAGCGTTGGGGCGCACACTTCGAACACCGGGGAGCTGTTTTTT. V gene TRBV29-1 combines with J gene TRBJ2-2; D unresolved. V lost 4 bases and J lost 0, with 12 bases in between. Germline V gene data show CDR1 as SQVTM and CDR2 as ANQGSEA. This CDR3 spans 15 amino acids.

This clonotype was seen a handful of times. The V call is TRBV30, the J call TRBJ1-4, with TRBD1 identical over 8 bases. Germline loops: CDR1 GTSNPN, CDR2 SVGIG (reference sequence). The CDR3 loop spans 15 amino acids. After removal of 3 bases from V and 3 bases from J, the junction contained 6 bases not matched to a gene. The CDR3 protein is CAWRSGGSANEKLFF. As DNA, the CDR3 is TGTGCCTGGAGGTCAGGGGGCTCTGCTAATGAAAAACTGTTTTTT.

The V call is TRBV9, the J call TRBJ2-3; TRBD1 is a possible D gene (6 bases). Trimming took 3 bases from V and 3 from J, leaving 11 bases between them. The germline V gene encodes CDR1 SGDLS and CDR2 YYNGEE. There are 14 residues in the CDR3. The CDR3 spells CASSATQGTDTQYF. The CDR3 DNA follows: TGTGCCAGCAGCGCGACACAGGGTACAGATACGCAGTATTTT.

This clonotype was counted at least ten times. The rearrangement joins TRBV29-1 to TRBJ1-1; D might be TRBD1 (5 bases). CDR1 and CDR2 (germline): SQVTM, ANQGSEA. The CDR3 contains 12 residues. V was clipped by 7 bases and J by 2 bases, with 11 bases between them. The CDR3 DNA sequence: TGCAGCGGGGGCCAGGTCAACACTGAAGCTTTCTTT. Its translation: CSGGQVNTEAFF. Supplemented by reference TRBV29-1 and TRBJ1-1, the full variable domain reads SAVISQKPSRDICQRGTSLTIQCQVDSQVTMMFWYRQQPGQSLTLIATANQGSEATYESGFVIDKFPISRPNLTFSTLTVSNMSPEDSSIYLCSGGQVNTEAFFGQGTRLTVV.

This clonotype was found many times. CDR3 sequence reads: CATEERNTGELFF. CDR3 nucleotides: TGTGCCACCGAGGAGCGGAACACCGGGGAGCTGTTTTTT. The genes are TRBV6-2 or TRBV6-3 and TRBJ2-2; no definite D call. The CDR3 has 13 amino acids. V was trimmed by 10 bases and J by 1 base, leaving 10 bases between them. Germline lookup yields CDR1 MNHEY and CDR2 SVGEGT.

This clonotype was seen many times. This sequence joins TRBV18 and TRBJ1-1; possibly TRBD1 for D (5 bases). V was cut by 1 base and J by 2 bases, with 11 bases left in between. Germline lookup yields CDR1 KGHSH and CDR2 LQKENI. The CDR3 runs 15 residues. CDR3 DNA: TGTGCCAGCTCACCACAAGGACAAACCAACACTGAAGCTTTCTTT. Its translation is CASSPQGQTNTEAFF.

This chain uses TRBV19 with TRBJ2-2; TRBD1 agrees at 10 bases. From germline, CDR1 is LNHDA and CDR2 SQIVND (reference sequence). The junction had 4 bases not matched to a gene; V was cut back by 3 bases and J by 3 bases. The CDR3 is 16 amino acids. The CDR3 sequence is CASSIPGQGYTGELFF. The CDR3 DNA reads as TGTGCCAGTAGTATCCCGGGACAGGGGTACACCGGGGAGCTGTTTTTT.

The V call is TRBV6-1, the J call TRBJ2-7, with D maybe TRBD2 (6 bases). The CDR3 is made up of 13 amino acids. Germline V gene data show CDR1 as MNHNS and CDR2 as SASEGT. V was trimmed by 6 bases and J by 8 bases, leaving 17 bases between them. This CDR3 is CASRPEGLPKQYV. CDR3 in DNA: TGTGCCAGCAGACCCGAGGGACTGCCCAAGCAGTACGTC.

This clonotype appeared a few times. CDR3 nucleotide sequence: TGCAGTGTGACAACAGGGAACCCCCATTCGGCACCCCTCCACTTT. It translates to CSVTTGNPHSAPLHF. This rearrangement joins TRBV20-1 to TRBJ1-6; D may be TRBD1 (6 bases). Per the germline V gene, CDR1 is DFQATT and CDR2 is SNEGSKA (reference sequence). This CDR3 spans 15 amino acids. Trimming left V 7 bases short and J 11 bases short, with 24 bases between.

This chain connects TRBV7-9 to TRBJ1-2; no firm D call. V gave up 1 base and J gave up 7 bases, with 19 bases separating them. CDR3 length: 16 residues. Germline-derived CDR1 and CDR2 are SEHNR and FQNEAQ (reference sequence). This CDR3 is CASSLDVGQISIGYTF. The CDR3, as DNA: TGTGCCAGCAGCTTAGATGTCGGGCAGATAAGTATTGGCTACACCTTC.

The chain carries TRBV20-1 and TRBJ2-5; D not certain. V gave up 6 bases and J gave up 5 bases, with 10 bases separating them. The CDR3 extends over 11 amino acids. CDR1 DFQATT and CDR2 SNEGSKA come from the germline V gene (reference sequence). CDR3 coding DNA: TGCAGTGCCCTACATCAGGAGACCCAGTACTTC. Translation gives CSALHQETQYF.

This clonotype was seen only a few times. The V and J genes are TRBV4-1 and TRBJ2-5; D may be TRBD1 or TRBD2 (5 bases each). The germline CDR1 and CDR2 sequences are MGHRA and YSYEKL. Trimming shortened V by 2 bases and J by 9 bases, and 16 bases separated the two germline ends. The CDR3 is 14 residues long. The CDR3 reads CASSQSGTLRSQYF. The CDR3 region has the DNA TGCGCCAGCAGCCAATCCGGGACCCTACGCTCCCAGTACTTC.

This clonotype has only a few counts. The CDR3 region is CSVSQGGLAGNTQYF. The CDR3 DNA reads TGCAGTGTTTCGCAAGGGGGGCTAGCAGGCAATACGCAGTATTTT. The chain couples TRBV20-1 to TRBJ2-3; the D call may be TRBD1 or TRBD2 (6 bases each). CDR1 is DFQATT, CDR2 SNEGSKA, per germline (reference sequence). Trimming took off 7 bases at V and 7 bases at J, with 24 bases between the two ends. The CDR3 sequence is 15 residues long.

The CDR3 sequence: CSASKTGGNYGYTF. As DNA, the CDR3 is TGCAGTGCTAGCAAGACAGGGGGAAACTATGGCTACACCTTC. The V and J genes are TRBV20-1 and TRBJ1-2; 9 bases match TRBD1. Trimming cost V 3 bases and J 2 bases; bases outside gene matches: 4. Germline V gene sequence: CDR1 DFQATT, CDR2 SNEGSKA (reference sequence). This CDR3 is 14 amino acids long.

This clonotype came up a few times. The rearrangement links TRBV20-1 to TRBJ2-2, with no clear D. The CDR3 spans 14 residues. The V end lost 0 bases, the J end lost 1 base, and 6 bases lay between the germline ends. Germline V gene lookup returns CDR1 DFQATT and CDR2 SNEGSKA (reference sequence). The CDR3 spells CSARDPVNTGELFF. CDR3 nucleotide sequence: TGCAGTGCTAGAGATCCCGTGAACACCGGGGAGCTGTTTTTT.

This chain uses TRBV7-8 with TRBJ1-1; no clear D gene. In germline, CDR1 is SGHVS, CDR2 FQNEAQ. V shed 1 base and J shed 4 bases, with 10 bases lying between them. This CDR3 contains 14 residues. CDR3 nucleotide sequence: TGTGCCAGCAGCTTAGGGAGGCTGGGCACTGAAGCTTTCTTT. This translates into CASSLGRLGTEAFF.

The chain is built from TRBV11-1 and TRBJ2-3, with TRBD1 identical over 7 bases. The CDR3 contains 13 residues. V was pared by 5 bases and J by 6 bases, with 5 bases of the junction left unmatched. Germline V gene lookup returns CDR1 SGHAT and CDR2 FQDESV (reference sequence). The CDR3 region is CASSHTGADTQYF. The CDR3 nucleotides are TGTGCCAGCAGCCACACAGGGGCCGATACGCAGTATTTT.

This clonotype was seen at least ten times. J is TRBJ2-1 and V is TRBV6-2 or TRBV6-3; D uncertain. The CDR3 runs 12 residues. Trimming took 7 bases from V and 7 from J, leaving 11 bases between them. The germline gives CDR1 MNHEY, CDR2 SVGEGT. The CDR3 region is CASTGPRNEQFF. In nucleotides, the CDR3 is TGTGCCAGCACCGGACCGAGAAATGAGCAGTTCTTC.

The rearrangement joins TRBV6-5 to TRBJ2-3, with a weak D call TRBD2 (5 bases). V lost 2 bases, J lost 6 bases, and 9 bases lay in between. CDR1 is MNHEY and CDR2 is SVGAGI in the germline V gene. This CDR3 comprises 13 residues. The CDR3 protein is CASSYRTWDTQYF. CDR3 sequence (DNA): TGTGCCAGCAGTTACCGGACTTGGGATACGCAGTATTTT.

This clonotype was observed a few times. The rearrangement uses TRBV7-2 and TRBJ2-3, with D possibly called TRBD1 or TRBD2 (6 bases each). Germline V gives CDR1 SGHTA, CDR2 FQGNSA. CDR3 length equals 18 residues. Trimming shortened V by 3 bases and J by 2 bases, and 21 bases separated the two germline ends. The chain's CDR3 is CASSFRGTSQRNTDTQYF. The CDR3, as DNA: TGTGCCAGCAGCTTCCGCGGGACAAGCCAGAGGAACACAGATACGCAGTATTTT.

Only a few counts were recorded for this clonotype. The chain recombines TRBV19 with TRBJ2-6; 7 bases agree with TRBD2. The CDR3 has 16 residues. Germline CDR1 is LNHDA and CDR2 is SQIVND (reference sequence). V lost 9 bases, J lost 5 bases, and 13 bases stayed unmatched. In nucleotides, the CDR3 is TGTGCCAGCGGGAGGCAGGACTCTCTGAGGGCCAACGTCCTGACTTTC. Translating it yields CASGRQDSLRANVLTF.